This TCR beta chain was sequenced for a study of shared clonotypes between healthy human individuals. Note on this clone: The sample holds other DNA sequences that translate to the same CDR3.

At deep level, the assay was performed. The table came from immunoSEQ multiplex PCR; TCRdb's copy has only in-frame clones and leaves some out. Found here are over 2 million clones, 85% to 95% of them singletons; the top ten hold more than 0.1%. CDR3 length: 14 residues. V gave up 0 bases and J gave up 4 bases; unmatched junction bases: 1. CDR1 and CDR2 from the germline V gene are MNHNY and SVGAGI (reference sequence). This chain uses TRBV6-6 with TRBJ1-2, with 8 bases fitting TRBD1. The source material was naive CD4+ T cells sorted from blood. Documented subset: CD45RA+ positively selected. This TCR was recovered from a man aged 18 to 29 in good health. As DNA, the CDR3 is TGTGCCAGCAGTTACTCCGACAGGGGCTATGGCTACACCTTC. Translating it yields CASSYSDRGYGYTF.